This T cell receptor beta chain was identified during a study of blood T cell repertoires in COVID-19. On the study more broadly: PBMCs, B-cell-depleted T cells, or T cells provided the cDNA or gDNA that made up the material.

The V segment lost 5 bases and the J segment 1 base; nucleotides outside the gene matches: 8. The CDR3 is made up of 16 amino acids. Germline CDR1 reads LNHDA; CDR2 reads SQIVND (reference sequence). This clone was detected only once. The data were produced by immunoSEQ multiplex PCR, yet TCRdb's version contains in-frame clones alone and is incomplete. The sample contains around 75,000 clones, 70% to 90% of which appear only once. The rearrangement links TRBV19 to TRBJ1-1; TRBD1 matches 9 bases. Sequenced sample: peripheral blood. The sequence was collected from a human donor in a cohort sampled during active COVID-19. The CDR3 loop reads CASSFGTGKENTEAFF. The CDR3 DNA sequence: TGTGCCAGTAGTTTTGGGACAGGGAAGGAGAACACTGAAGCTTTCTTT.